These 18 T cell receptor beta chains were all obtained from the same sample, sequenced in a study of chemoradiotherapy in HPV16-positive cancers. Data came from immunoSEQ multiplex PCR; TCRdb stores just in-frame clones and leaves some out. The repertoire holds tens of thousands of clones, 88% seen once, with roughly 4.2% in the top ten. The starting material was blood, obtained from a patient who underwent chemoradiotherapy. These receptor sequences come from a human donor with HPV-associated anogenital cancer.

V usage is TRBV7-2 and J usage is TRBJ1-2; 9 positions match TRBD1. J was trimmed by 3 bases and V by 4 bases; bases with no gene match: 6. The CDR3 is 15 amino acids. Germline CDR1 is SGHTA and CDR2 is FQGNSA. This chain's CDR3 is CASSSWDREDYGYTF. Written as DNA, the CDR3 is TGTGCCAGCAGCTCGTGGGACAGGGAAGACTATGGCTACACCTTC.

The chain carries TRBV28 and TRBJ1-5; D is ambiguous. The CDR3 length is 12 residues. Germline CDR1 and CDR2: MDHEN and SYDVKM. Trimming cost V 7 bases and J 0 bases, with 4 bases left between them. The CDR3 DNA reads TGTGCCAGCACTTATAGCAATCAGCCCCAGCATTTT. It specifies CASTYSNQPQHF.

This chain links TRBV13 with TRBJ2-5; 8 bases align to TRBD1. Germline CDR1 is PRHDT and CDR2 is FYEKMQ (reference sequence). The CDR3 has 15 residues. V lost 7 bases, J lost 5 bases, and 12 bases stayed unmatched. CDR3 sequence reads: CASTPRGRGRETQYF. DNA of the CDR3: TGTGCCAGCACCCCCCGAGGCAGGGGGCGGGAGACCCAGTACTTC.

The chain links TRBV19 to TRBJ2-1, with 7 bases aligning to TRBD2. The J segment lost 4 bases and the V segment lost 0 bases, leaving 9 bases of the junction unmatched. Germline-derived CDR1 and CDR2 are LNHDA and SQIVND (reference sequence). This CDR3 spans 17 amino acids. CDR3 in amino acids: CASSIEGRGGPYNEQFF. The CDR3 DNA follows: TGTGCCAGTAGTATAGAAGGTCGGGGAGGGCCTTACAATGAGCAGTTCTTC.

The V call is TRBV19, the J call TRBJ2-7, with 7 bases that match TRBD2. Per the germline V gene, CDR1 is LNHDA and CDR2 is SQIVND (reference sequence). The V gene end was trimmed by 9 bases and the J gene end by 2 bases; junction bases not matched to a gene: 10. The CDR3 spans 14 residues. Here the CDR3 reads CASRRVAGPYEQYF. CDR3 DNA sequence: TGTGCCAGCCGACGGGTAGCGGGCCCCTACGAGCAGTACTTC.

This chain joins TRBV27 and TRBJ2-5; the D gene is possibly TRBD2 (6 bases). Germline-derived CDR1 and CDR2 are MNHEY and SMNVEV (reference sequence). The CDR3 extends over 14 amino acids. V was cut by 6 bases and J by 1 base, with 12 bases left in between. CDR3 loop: CASRRGLSQETQYF. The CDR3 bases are TGTGCCAGCAGGAGGGGACTTTCCCAAGAGACCCAGTACTTC.

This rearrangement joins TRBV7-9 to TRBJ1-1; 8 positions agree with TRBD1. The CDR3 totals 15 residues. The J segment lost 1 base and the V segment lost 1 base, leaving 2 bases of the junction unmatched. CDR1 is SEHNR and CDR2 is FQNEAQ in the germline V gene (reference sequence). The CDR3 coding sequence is TGTGCCAGCAGCTTAGACAGGGGGTGGAACACTGAAGCTTTCTTT. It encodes CASSLDRGWNTEAFF.

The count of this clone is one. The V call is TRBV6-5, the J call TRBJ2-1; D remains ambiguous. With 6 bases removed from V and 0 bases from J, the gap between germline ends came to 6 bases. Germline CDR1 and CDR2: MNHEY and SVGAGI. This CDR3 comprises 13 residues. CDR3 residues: CASRKSSYNEQFF. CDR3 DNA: TGTGCCAGCAGGAAAAGCTCCTACAATGAGCAGTTCTTC.

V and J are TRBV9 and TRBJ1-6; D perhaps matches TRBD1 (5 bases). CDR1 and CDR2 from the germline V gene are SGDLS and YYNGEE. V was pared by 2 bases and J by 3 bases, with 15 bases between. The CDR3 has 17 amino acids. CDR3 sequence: CASSVVDSPDYNSPLHF. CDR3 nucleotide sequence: TGTGCCAGCAGCGTTGTCGACAGCCCCGACTATAATTCACCCCTCCACTTT.

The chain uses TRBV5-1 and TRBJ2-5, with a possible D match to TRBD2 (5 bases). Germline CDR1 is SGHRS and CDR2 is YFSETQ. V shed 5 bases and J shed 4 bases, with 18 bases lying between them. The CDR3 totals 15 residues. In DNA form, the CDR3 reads TGCGCCAGCAGTCCATCCCCTAACGAGGGAGAGACCCAGTACTTC. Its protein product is CASSPSPNEGETQYF.

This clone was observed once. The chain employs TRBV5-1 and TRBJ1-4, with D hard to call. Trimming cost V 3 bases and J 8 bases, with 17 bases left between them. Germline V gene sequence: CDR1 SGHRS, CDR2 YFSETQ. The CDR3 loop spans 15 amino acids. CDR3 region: CASSSNTGSGEKLFF. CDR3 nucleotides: TGCGCCAGCAGCTCCAACACCGGATCGGGGGAAAAACTGTTTTTT.

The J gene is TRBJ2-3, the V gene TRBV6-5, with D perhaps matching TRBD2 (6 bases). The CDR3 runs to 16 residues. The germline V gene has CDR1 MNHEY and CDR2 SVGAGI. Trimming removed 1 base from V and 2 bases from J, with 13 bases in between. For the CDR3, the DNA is TGTGCCAGCAGTTACTGGGTAGGAGGGCCCACAGATACGCAGTATTTT. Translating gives CASSYWVGGPTDTQYF.

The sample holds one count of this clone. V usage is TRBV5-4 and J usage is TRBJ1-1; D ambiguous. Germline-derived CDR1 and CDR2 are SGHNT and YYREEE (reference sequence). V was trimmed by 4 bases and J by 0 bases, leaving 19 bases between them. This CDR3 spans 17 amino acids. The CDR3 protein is CASSPPGRDVMNTEAFF. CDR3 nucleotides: TGTGCCAGCAGCCCCCCCGGGAGGGATGTAATGAACACTGAAGCTTTCTTT. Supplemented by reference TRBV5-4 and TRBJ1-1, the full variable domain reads ETGVTQSPTHLIKTRGQQVTLRCSSQSGHNTVSWYQQALGQGPQFIFQYYREEENGRGNFPPRFSGLQFPNYSSELNVNALELDDSALYLCASSPPGRDVMNTEAFFGQGTRLTVV.

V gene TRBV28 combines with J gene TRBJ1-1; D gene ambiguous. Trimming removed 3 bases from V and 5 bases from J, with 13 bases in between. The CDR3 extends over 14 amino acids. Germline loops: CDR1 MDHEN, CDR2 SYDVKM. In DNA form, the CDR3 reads TGTGCCAGCAGTTTGTTTGGGAAGGGAACTGAAGCTTTCTTT. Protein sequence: CASSLFGKGTEAFF.

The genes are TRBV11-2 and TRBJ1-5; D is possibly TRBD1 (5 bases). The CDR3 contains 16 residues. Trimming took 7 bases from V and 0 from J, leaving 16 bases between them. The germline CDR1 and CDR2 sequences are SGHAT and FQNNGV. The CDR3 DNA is TGTGCCAGCACTAAGGTTGGGGGGTATAGCAATCAGCCCCAGCATTTT. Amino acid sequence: CASTKVGGYSNQPQHF.

The CDR3 DNA reads as TGTGCCAGCAGTTACTCGAGGACCGTGGACACTGAAGCTTTCTTT. Amino acid sequence: CASSYSRTVDTEAFF. The chain links TRBV6-5 to TRBJ1-1; D not resolved. Trimming left V 0 bases short and J 3 bases short, with 11 bases between. The CDR3 has 15 amino acids. Germline CDR1 MNHEY, CDR2 SVGAGI.

The CDR3 DNA reads as TGTGCCAGCAGTCGGACAGGGGTAGAAGCTCAGCCCCAGCATTTT. Translation: CASSRTGVEAQPQHF. This rearrangement joins TRBV6-6 to TRBJ1-5, with 9 bases identical to TRBD1. V shed 5 bases, J shed 6 bases, and the junction held 8 bases outside the gene matches. The CDR3 covers 15 residues. Looked up from germline, CDR1 is MNHNY and CDR2 is SVGAGI (reference sequence).

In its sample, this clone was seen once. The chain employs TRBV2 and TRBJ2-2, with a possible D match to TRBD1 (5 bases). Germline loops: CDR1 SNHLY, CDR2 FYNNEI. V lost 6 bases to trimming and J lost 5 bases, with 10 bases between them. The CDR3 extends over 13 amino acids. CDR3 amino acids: CASSRTPTGELFF. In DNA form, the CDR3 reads TGTGCCAGCAGCCGGACACCTACCGGGGAGCTGTTTTTT. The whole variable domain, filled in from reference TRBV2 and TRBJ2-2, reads EPEVTQTPSHQVTQMGQEVILRCVPISNHLYFYWYRQILGQKVEFLVSFYNNEISEKSEIFDDQFSVERPDGSNFTLKIRSTKLEDSAMYFCASSRTPTGELFFGEGSRLTVL.